A selection of T cell receptor beta chains follows, all from one sample in a study of OX40 agonist ivuxolimab in advanced cancers. Only in-frame clones appear in the TCRdb table, and some are missing; sequencing was by immunoSEQ multiplex PCR. There are some 60,000 clones in the sample; roughly 89% occur only once, and 11% to 15% lies in the top ten. The material sequenced was CD4+ or CD8+ T cells sorted from blood, taken in a trial of the OX40 agonist ivuxolimab. The receptors stem from an adult with an advanced solid tumor such as melanoma, head and neck, liver or kidney cancer. Both conserved end residues are trimmed from each CDR3. Fields, in order: CDR3 protein, J gene, V gene.

CDR3aa: ASSPPNTNTEAF
j_gene: TRBJ1-1
v_gene: TRBV18

CDR3aa: ASSSTGTGRQETQY
j_gene: TRBJ2-5
v_gene: TRBV27

CDR3aa: AIRQREAF
j_gene: TRBJ1-1
v_gene: TRBV28

CDR3aa: ASTPGEVKETQY
j_gene: TRBJ2-5
v_gene: TRBV5-6

CDR3aa: ASSSGTLYNEQF
j_gene: TRBJ2-1
v_gene: TRBV5-4

CDR3aa: ASSLPLDGELF
j_gene: TRBJ2-2
v_gene: TRBV5-1

CDR3aa: ASSVGPNGETQY
j_gene: TRBJ2-5
v_gene: TRBV9

CDR3aa: ASRTLSGLYNEQF
j_gene: TRBJ2-1
v_gene: TRBV13

CDR3aa: ASASRDRGGYT
j_gene: TRBJ1-2
v_gene: TRBV2

CDR3aa: ASSWGSSNQPQH
j_gene: TRBJ1-5
v_gene: TRBV7-2

CDR3aa: ASSLGGAGANVLT
j_gene: TRBJ2-6
v_gene: TRBV28

CDR3aa: ASSAHRGTEAF
j_gene: TRBJ1-1
v_gene: TRBV6-1

CDR3aa: ASSPPSYNEQF
j_gene: TRBJ2-1
v_gene: TRBV7-2

CDR3aa: ALRGSTDTQY
j_gene: TRBJ2-3
v_gene: TRBV28

CDR3aa: ASSWDASTYEQY
j_gene: TRBJ2-7
v_gene: TRBV6-6

CDR3aa: SVHGIAGYNEQF
j_gene: TRBJ2-1
v_gene: TRBV29-1

CDR3aa: ASKIGLAYTGELF
j_gene: TRBJ2-2
v_gene: TRBV27

CDR3aa: ASSLNRRANEKLF
j_gene: TRBJ1-4
v_gene: TRBV28

CDR3aa: ASSLDRNYGYT
j_gene: TRBJ1-2
v_gene: TRBV11-2

CDR3aa: ASSLESPAGALEQY
j_gene: TRBJ2-7
v_gene: TRBV7-9

CDR3aa: ASSSRWRGGGETQY
j_gene: TRBJ2-5
v_gene: TRBV9

CDR3aa: ASSQDRSSGYNEQF
j_gene: TRBJ2-1
v_gene: TRBV4-3

CDR3aa: ASSSTAGVNTEAF
j_gene: TRBJ1-1
v_gene: TRBV11-2

CDR3aa: AWGATNEKLF
j_gene: TRBJ1-4
v_gene: TRBV30

CDR3aa: ASSTMKSPEAF
j_gene: TRBJ1-1
v_gene: TRBV5-4

CDR3aa: ASSYKREGLNEQF
j_gene: TRBJ2-1
v_gene: TRBV6-6

CDR3aa: AISDKSGTSYNEQF
j_gene: TRBJ2-1
v_gene: TRBV10-3

CDR3aa: ATAPLAGGYEQY
j_gene: TRBJ2-7
v_gene: TRBV19

CDR3aa: AISDRNGPEKLF
j_gene: TRBJ1-4
v_gene: TRBV10-3

CDR3aa: ASTVTGGAQPQH
j_gene: TRBJ1-5
v_gene: TRBV19

CDR3aa: ASTHGTGKTQY
j_gene: TRBJ2-5
v_gene: TRBV6-5

CDR3aa: ASSRTGAGPFYGYT
j_gene: TRBJ1-2
v_gene: TRBV4-1

CDR3aa: ASSIDGRGTDTQY
j_gene: TRBJ2-3
v_gene: TRBV19

CDR3aa: ASSPGQGGTEAF
j_gene: TRBJ1-1
v_gene: TRBV5-1

CDR3aa: ASSLGDTLNEKLF
j_gene: TRBJ1-4
v_gene: TRBV5-1

CDR3aa: ASRTPGQPYEQY
j_gene: TRBJ2-7
v_gene: TRBV6-6

CDR3aa: ASSYSRRVNTEAF
j_gene: TRBJ1-1
v_gene: TRBV6-5

CDR3aa: ASSGGGRGYGYT
j_gene: TRBJ1-2
v_gene: TRBV5-4

CDR3aa: ASSPFMNTEAF
j_gene: TRBJ1-1
v_gene: TRBV9

CDR3aa: ASSVVLRGPSQETQY
j_gene: TRBJ2-5
v_gene: TRBV9

CDR3aa: ASSRTGPPYEQY
j_gene: TRBJ2-7
v_gene: TRBV6-5

CDR3aa: ASSLAQRGDSYEQY
j_gene: .
v_gene: TRBV7-9

CDR3aa: ASRSQGLNYGYT
j_gene: TRBJ1-2
v_gene: TRBV6-5

CDR3aa: ASSPRTHSYEQY
j_gene: TRBJ2-7
v_gene: TRBV11-2

CDR3aa: ASSQRPAEYYEQY
j_gene: TRBJ2-7
v_gene: TRBV4-2

CDR3aa: ASSWGRLVGGVRQF
j_gene: TRBJ2-1
v_gene: TRBV7-9

CDR3aa: ASSTNRGEQY
j_gene: TRBJ2-7
v_gene: TRBV5-4

CDR3aa: ASSLENTQY
j_gene: TRBJ2-3
v_gene: TRBV28

CDR3aa: ASSLGGNNQPQH
j_gene: TRBJ1-5
v_gene: TRBV7-9

CDR3aa: ASSPKTAAWDTQY
j_gene: TRBJ2-3
v_gene: TRBV14

CDR3aa: ASSQAVRPTDTQY
j_gene: TRBJ2-3
v_gene: TRBV4-1